Detailed here is one T cell receptor beta chain. The data were obtained in a study of blood T cell repertoires in COVID-19. Here immunoSEQ multiplex PCR was the method, and the copy in TCRdb shows in-frame clones only, minus some. The table includes approximately 110,000 clones, over 65% detected once. CDR3 length: 18 residues. CDR1 is SGHRS, CDR2 YFSETQ, per germline. Germline trimming cut 1 base from V and 7 bases from J; bases unmatched to any gene: 16. The rearrangement joins TRBV5-1 to TRBJ2-1; 8 nucleotides agree with TRBD1. This clonotype was obtained from a human donor with acute or convalescent COVID-19. The donor label of this sample is uncertain. Sequencing used peripheral blood. The CDR3: CASSLTGGRASSSNEQFF. The CDR3 nucleotides read TGCGCCAGCAGCTTGACAGGGGGTAGAGCCTCCTCATCTAATGAGCAGTTCTTC.